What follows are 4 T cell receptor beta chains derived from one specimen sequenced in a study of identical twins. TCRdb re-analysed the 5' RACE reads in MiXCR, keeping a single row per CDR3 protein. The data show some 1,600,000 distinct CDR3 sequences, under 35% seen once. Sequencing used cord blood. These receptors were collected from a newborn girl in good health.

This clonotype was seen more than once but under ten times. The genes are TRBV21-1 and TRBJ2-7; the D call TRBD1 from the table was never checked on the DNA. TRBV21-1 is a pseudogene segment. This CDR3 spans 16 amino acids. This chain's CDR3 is CASARLDRTSSYEQYF. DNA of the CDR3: TGTGCCAGCGCCAGGTTAGACAGGACCAGCTCCTACGAGCAGTACTTC.

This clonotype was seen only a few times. CDR3 DNA: TGCAGTGCTCAACTCCTCGGGGAAGGGCGCGAAAAACTGTTTTTT. It specifies CSAQLLGEGREKLFF. The chain links TRBV20-1 to TRBJ1-4; no clear D gene. CDR3 size: 15 residues. The V gene's germline CDR1 is DFQATT and CDR2 SNEGSKA (reference sequence). V dropped 5 bases and J dropped 8 bases, with 21 bases sitting between them.

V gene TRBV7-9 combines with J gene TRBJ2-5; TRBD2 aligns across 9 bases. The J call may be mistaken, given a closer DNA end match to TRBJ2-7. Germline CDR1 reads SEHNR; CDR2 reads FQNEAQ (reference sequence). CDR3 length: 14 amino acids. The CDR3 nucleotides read TGTGCCAGCAGCTACCTCGGGACTAGCAACGAGCAGTACTTC. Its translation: CASSYLGTSNEQYF.

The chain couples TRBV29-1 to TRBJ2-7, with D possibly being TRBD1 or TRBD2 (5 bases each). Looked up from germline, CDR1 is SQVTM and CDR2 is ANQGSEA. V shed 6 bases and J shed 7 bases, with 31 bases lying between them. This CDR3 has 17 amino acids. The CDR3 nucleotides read TGCAGCGTACAACCCCCGGGACCCCTGAGCTCCCACAATGAGCAGTACTTC. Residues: CSVQPPGPLSSHNEQYF.